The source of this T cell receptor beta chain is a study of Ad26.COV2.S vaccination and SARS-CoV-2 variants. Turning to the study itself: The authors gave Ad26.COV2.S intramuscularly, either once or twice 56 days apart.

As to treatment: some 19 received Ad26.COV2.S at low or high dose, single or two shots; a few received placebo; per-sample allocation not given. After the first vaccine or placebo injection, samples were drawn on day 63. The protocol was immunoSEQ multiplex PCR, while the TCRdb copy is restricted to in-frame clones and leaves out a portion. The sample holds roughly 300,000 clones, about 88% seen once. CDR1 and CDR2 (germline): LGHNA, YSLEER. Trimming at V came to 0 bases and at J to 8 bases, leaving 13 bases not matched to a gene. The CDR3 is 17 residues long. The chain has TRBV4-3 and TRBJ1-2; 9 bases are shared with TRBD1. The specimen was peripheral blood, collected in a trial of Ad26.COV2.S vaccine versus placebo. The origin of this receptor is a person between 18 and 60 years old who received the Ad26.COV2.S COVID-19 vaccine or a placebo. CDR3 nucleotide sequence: TGCGCCAGCAGCCAAGATCCTGGGGGACAGGGCATACAGGGCTACACCTTC. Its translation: CASSQDPGGQGIQGYTF.